These T cell receptor beta chains were read from a single sample in a study of human T cells and chemical hapten exposure. TCRdb passed the RACE reads through MiXCR, listing each CDR3 protein once. The sample lists 25,000 to 35,000 distinct CDR3 sequences, more than 5% occurring once. The sequencing used whole blood, collected in connection with sensitization to the hapten diphenylcyclopropenone (DPC). These receptors were collected from a young man with alopecia areata. Some clones in this sample may be carry-over from other donors' samples. The CDR3 runs from the conserved cysteine through the conserved F or W. A D gene is named only where the DNA matches it firmly. Only part of the rows carry a size: once, few, many, or a class if the clone is expanded.

d_call clone_size j_call v_call cdr3_aa cdr3_nt
TRBD1 many TRBJ2-5 TRBV7-6 CASRGDRETQYF TGTGCCAGCAGGGGGGACAGAGAGACCCAGTACTTC
. many TRBJ2-2 TRBV20-1 CSAPLLTGELFF TGCAGTGCTCCCCTTCTCACCGGGGAGCTGTTTTTT
TRBD1 many TRBJ2-5 TRBV11-2 CASSFGTGTETQYF TGTGCCAGCAGCTTCGGGACAGGGACGGAGACCCAGTACTTC
TRBD2 many TRBJ2-7 TRBV12-3/TRBV12-4 CASSLPGLAGGNYEQYF TGTGCCAGCAGTTTACCGGGACTAGCGGGGGGGAACTACGAGCAGTACTTC
TRBD2 many TRBJ2-2 TRBV11-3 CASSSAGVRGGELFF TGTGCCAGCAGCTCAGCGGGGGTTAGAGGCGGGGAGCTGTTTTTT
. many TRBJ2-7 TRBV11-2 CASSPTSYEQYF TGTGCCAGCAGCCCGACGTCCTACGAGCAGTACTTC
TRBD1 many TRBJ2-3 TRBV7-9 CASSPGQDTDTQYF TGTGCCAGCAGCCCTGGACAGGACACAGATACGCAGTATTTT
TRBD1 many TRBJ1-1 TRBV29-1 CSVENLRDRPEVGTEAFF TGCAGCGTTGAAAACTTGAGGGACAGGCCCGAGGTCGGCACTGAAGCTTTCTTT
. many TRBJ2-2 TRBV10-3 CAISERTNTGELFF TGTGCCATCAGTGAGAGAACCAACACCGGGGAGCTGTTTTTT
TRBD2 many TRBJ2-7 TRBV19 CASSRWTSGGLSSYEQYF TGTGCCAGTAGCAGATGGACTAGCGGGGGCCTAAGCTCCTACGAGCAGTACTTC
. many TRBJ2-5 TRBV18 CASSPLVGETQYF TGTGCCAGCTCACCACTGGTGGGGGAGACCCAGTACTTC
TRBD1 . TRBJ2-1 TRBV7-2 CASSSRQGYWDNEQFF TGTGCCAGCAGCTCCCGACAGGGGTATTGGGACAATGAGCAGTTCTTC
. many TRBJ2-3 TRBV27 CASSLGLARDTQYF TGTGCCAGCAGTTTAGGGCTAGCCCGTGATACGCAGTATTTT
TRBD1 many TRBJ2-7 TRBV6-4 CDYRDSQSYEQYF TGTGATTACCGGGACAGTCAATCCTACGAGCAGTACTTC
TRBD2 many TRBJ2-1 TRBV7-9 CASSWTSGEVGNEQFF TGTGCCAGCAGTTGGACTAGCGGGGAGGTGGGCAATGAGCAGTTCTTC
. many TRBJ1-5 TRBV7-2 CASSLNGEQPQHF TGTGCCAGCAGCTTAAACGGGGAACAGCCCCAGCATTTT
TRBD1 many TRBJ1-5 TRBV29-1 CSASSGTGGGQPQHF TGCAGCGCGAGTTCCGGGACAGGGGGCGGTCAGCCCCAGCATTTT
. many TRBJ2-7 TRBV6-2/TRBV6-3 CASSLRAYEQYF TGTGCCAGCAGTCTCCGAGCCTACGAGCAGTACTTC
TRBD1 many TRBJ1-2 TRBV12-3/TRBV12-4 CASSLPQGAFGRGYTF TGTGCCAGCAGCCTGCCACAGGGGGCCTTTGGTCGGGGCTACACCTTC
. many TRBJ1-2 TRBV7-9 CASSLTNRAVDGYTF TGTGCCAGCAGCTTAACGAACAGGGCAGTAGATGGCTACACCTTC
TRBD1 many TRBJ2-5 TRBV6-2/TRBV6-3 CASSPRTGEETQYF TGTGCCAGCAGTCCGCGGACAGGGGAAGAGACCCAGTACTTC
TRBD1 many TRBJ1-1 TRBV29-1 CSVDPGTGGTEAFF TGCAGCGTTGATCCCGGGACAGGGGGCACTGAAGCTTTCTTT
. . TRBJ2-5 TRBV7-2 CASRVYQETQYF TGTGCCAGCAGGGTCTACCAAGAGACCCAGTACTTC
. many TRBJ2-7 TRBV7-9 CASSRPGRSSYEQYF TGTGCCAGCAGCCGGCCGGGACGGTCCTCCTACGAGCAGTACTTC
. many TRBJ2-1 TRBV6-5 CASRGPGDGEQFF TGTGCCAGCAGGGGGCCCGGGGACGGTGAGCAGTTCTTC
TRBD1 many TRBJ1-2 TRBV20-1 CSARTGGDYGYTF TGCAGTGCCCGGACAGGGGGCGACTATGGCTACACCTTC
. many TRBJ1-4 TRBV6-6 CASSYGQDREKLFF TGTGCCAGCAGTTACGGCCAGGACCGCGAAAAACTGTTTTTT
. . TRBJ1-3 TRBV7-9 CASSLDVSGNTIYF TGTGCCAGCAGCTTAGACGTCTCTGGAAACACCATATATTTT
. many TRBJ2-5 TRBV7-9 CASSLTSGETQYF TGTGCCAGCAGCTTAACCTCCGGGGAGACCCAGTACTTC
TRBD1 many TRBJ1-2 TRBV3-1 CASSHVDRSYGYTF TGTGCCAGCAGCCACGTGGACAGGTCCTATGGCTACACCTTC
. once TRBJ2-1 TRBV5-1 CASSFAGYNEQFF TGCGCCAGCAGCTTTGCGGGGTACAATGAGCAGTTCTTC
. . TRBJ1-2 TRBV19 CASSIQGANYGYAF TGTGCCAGTAGTATACAGGGTGCGAACTATGGCTACGCCTTC
. . TRBJ1-5 TRBV20-1 CSARDPTASNQPQHF TGCAGTGCTAGAGACCCGACAGCGTCCAATCAGCCCCAGCATTTT